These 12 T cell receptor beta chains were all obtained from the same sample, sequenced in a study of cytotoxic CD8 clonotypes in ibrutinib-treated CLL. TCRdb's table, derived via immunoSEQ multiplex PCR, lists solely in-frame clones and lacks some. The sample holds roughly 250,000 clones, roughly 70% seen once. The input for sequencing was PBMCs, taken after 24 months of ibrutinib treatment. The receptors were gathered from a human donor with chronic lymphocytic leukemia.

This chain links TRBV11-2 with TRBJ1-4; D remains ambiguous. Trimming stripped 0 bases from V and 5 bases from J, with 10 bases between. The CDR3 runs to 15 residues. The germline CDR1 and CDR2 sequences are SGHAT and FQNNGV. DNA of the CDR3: TGTGCCAGCAGCTTAGATGGGCAGAGCAATGAAAAACTGTTTTTT. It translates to CASSLDGQSNEKLFF.

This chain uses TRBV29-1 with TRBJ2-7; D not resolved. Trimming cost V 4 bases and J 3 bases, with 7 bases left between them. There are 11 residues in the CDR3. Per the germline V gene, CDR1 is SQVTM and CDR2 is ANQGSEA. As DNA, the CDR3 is TGCAGCGTTGGCGGAAACTACGAGCAGTACTTC. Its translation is CSVGGNYEQYF.

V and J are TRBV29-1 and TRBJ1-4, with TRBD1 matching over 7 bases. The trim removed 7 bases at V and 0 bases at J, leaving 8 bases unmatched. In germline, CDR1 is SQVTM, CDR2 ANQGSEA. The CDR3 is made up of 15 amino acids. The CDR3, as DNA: TGCAGCGCTCAGACAGGGACAGCAACTAATGAAAAACTGTTTTTT. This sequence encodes CSAQTGTATNEKLFF.

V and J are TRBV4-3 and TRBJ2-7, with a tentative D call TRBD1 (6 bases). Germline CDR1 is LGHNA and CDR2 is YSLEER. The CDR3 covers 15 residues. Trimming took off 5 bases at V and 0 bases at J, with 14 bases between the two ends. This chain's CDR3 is CASSSTDSNSYEQYF. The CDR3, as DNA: TGCGCCAGCAGCAGTACGGACAGCAACTCCTACGAGCAGTACTTC.

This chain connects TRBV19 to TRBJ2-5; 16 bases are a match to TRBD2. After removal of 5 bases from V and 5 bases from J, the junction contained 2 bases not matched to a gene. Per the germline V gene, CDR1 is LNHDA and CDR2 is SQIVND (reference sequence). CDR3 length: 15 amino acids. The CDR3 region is CASSPGLAGGETQYF. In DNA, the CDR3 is TGTGCCAGTAGTCCGGGACTAGCGGGAGGGGAGACCCAGTACTTC.

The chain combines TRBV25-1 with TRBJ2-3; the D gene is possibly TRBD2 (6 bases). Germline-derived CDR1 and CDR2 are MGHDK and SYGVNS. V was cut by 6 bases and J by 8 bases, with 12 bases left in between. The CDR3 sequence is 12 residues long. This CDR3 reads CASRGGLGTQYF. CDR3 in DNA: TGTGCCAGCAGAGGAGGGTTGGGTACGCAGTATTTT.

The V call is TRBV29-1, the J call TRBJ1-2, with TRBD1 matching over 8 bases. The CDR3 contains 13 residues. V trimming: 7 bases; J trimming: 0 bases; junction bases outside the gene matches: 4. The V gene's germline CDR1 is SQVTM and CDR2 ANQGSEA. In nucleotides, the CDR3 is TGCAGCGCCGGACAGGGACCTAACTATGGCTACACCTTC. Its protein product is CSAGQGPNYGYTF.

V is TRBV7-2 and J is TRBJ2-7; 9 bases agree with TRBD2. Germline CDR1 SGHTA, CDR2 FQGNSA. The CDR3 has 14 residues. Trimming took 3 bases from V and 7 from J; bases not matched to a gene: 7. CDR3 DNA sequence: TGTGCCAGCAGCTTGCGTAGCGGGAGTGAAGAGCAGTACTTC. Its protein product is CASSLRSGSEEQYF. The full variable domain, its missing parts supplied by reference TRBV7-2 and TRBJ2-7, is GAGVSQSPSNKVTEKGKDVELRCDPISGHTALYWYRQSLGQGLEFLIYFQGNSAPDKSGLPSDRFSAERTGGSVSTLTIQRTQQEDSAVYLCASSLRSGSEEQYFGPGTRLTVT.

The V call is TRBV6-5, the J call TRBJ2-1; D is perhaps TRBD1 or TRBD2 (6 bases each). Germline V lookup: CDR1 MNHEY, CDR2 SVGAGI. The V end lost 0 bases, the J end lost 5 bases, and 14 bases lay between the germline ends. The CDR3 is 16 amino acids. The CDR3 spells CASSYSWGAFNNEQFF. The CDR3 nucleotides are TGTGCCAGCAGTTACTCGTGGGGGGCCTTTAACAATGAGCAGTTCTTC.

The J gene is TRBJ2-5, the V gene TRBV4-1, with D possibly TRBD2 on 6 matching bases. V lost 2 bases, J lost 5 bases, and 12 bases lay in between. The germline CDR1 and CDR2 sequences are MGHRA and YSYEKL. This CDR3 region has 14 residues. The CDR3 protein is CASSQTGGGETQYF. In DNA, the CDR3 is TGCGCCAGCAGCCAAACCGGGGGTGGGGAGACCCAGTACTTC.

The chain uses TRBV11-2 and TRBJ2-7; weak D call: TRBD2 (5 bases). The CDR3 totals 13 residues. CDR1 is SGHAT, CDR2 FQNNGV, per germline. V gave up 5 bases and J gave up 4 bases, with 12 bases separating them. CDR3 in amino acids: CASSPPEVYEQYF. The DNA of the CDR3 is TGTGCCAGCAGCCCGCCGGAGGTTTACGAGCAGTACTTC.

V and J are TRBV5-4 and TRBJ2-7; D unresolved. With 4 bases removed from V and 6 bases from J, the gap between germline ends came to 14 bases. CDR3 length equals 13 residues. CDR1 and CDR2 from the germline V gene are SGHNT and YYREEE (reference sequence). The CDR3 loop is CASSLSRGGEQYF. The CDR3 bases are TGTGCCAGCAGCCTCTCTAGAGGTGGCGAGCAGTACTTC. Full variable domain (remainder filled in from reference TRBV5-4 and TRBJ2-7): ETGVTQSPTHLIKTRGQQVTLRCSSQSGHNTVSWYQQALGQGPQFIFQYYREEENGRGNFPPRFSGLQFPNYSSELNVNALELDDSALYLCASSLSRGGEQYFGPGTRLTVT.